The T cell receptor beta chain described here comes from a study of shared clonotypes between healthy human individuals. Into CD45RA+ naive and CD45RA-negative memory subsets, the CD4+ cells were split. As to this clone: Antigen unknown.

Study-wide results and limits: Naive subsets tended to show greater estimated richness than memory subsets.

Assay used: immunoSEQ multiplex PCR; TCRdb lists only in-frame clones, some missing. Among roughly 2.6 million clones listed, more than 90% were seen once. Germline CDR1 and CDR2: MDHEN and SYDVKM. CDR3 length: 16 residues. V lost 6 bases and J lost 0, with 15 bases in between. The chain couples TRBV28 to TRBJ2-4, with D possibly being TRBD1 (5 bases). Specimen: naive CD4+ T cells sorted from blood. The sample's subset: CD45RA+ positively selected. The TCR comes from a man younger than 30 in good health. In DNA, the CDR3 is TGTGCCAGCAGCCGCCCAGGGTACTTAGCCAAAAACATTCAGTACTTC. The encoded protein is CASSRPGYLAKNIQYF.